One and the same sample provided the 28 T cell receptor beta chains below, sequenced in a study of T cells expressing NK-cell markers. From the 5' RACE reads, TCRdb lists one entry per CDR3 protein and no DNA. The record lists about 460,000 distinct CDR3 sequences, of which the ten most abundant hold about 1.5%. The specimen sequenced was blood T cells: a sorted CD56 or NKG2C T cell subset, CD4+ or CD8+ T cells, or bulk PBMC T cells (not recorded which). The receptors originated from a woman between 50 and 59 years old in good health.

This rearrangement joins TRBV4-1 to TRBJ1-2; the TRBD1 assignment by TCRdb is unverifiable without DNA. The CDR3 spans 15 residues. Germline assignment: CDR1 MGHRA and CDR2 YSYEKL. Here the CDR3 reads CASSQAGTTLYGYTF.

The V call is TRBV11-2, the J call TRBJ1-2. CDR3 length: 13 residues. Germline CDR1 is SGHAT and CDR2 is FQNNGV. CDR3 residues: CASSMAGRRHYTF.

V usage is TRBV15 and J usage is TRBJ1-1. The germline V gene has CDR1 LNHNV and CDR2 YYDKDF (reference sequence). CDR3 length: 14 amino acids. CDR3 sequence: CATSRQGRVTEAFF.

J is TRBJ1-4 and V is TRBV7-9. The length of the CDR3 is 14 residues. CDR1 and CDR2 from the germline V gene are SEHNR and FQNEAQ (reference sequence). The chain's CDR3 is CASSLGPVYEKLFF.

The genes are TRBV5-1 and TRBJ1-4; the TCRdb D gene call, TRBD1, has no DNA to confirm it. Per germline, CDR1 SGHRS and CDR2 YFSETQ. The CDR3 has 13 residues. The CDR3 reads CASRGLQGEKLFF.

This chain connects TRBV11-2 to TRBJ2-1; the D call from TCRdb, TRBD2, cannot be confirmed without DNA. The length of the CDR3 is 14 residues. Germline V CDR1 and CDR2: SGHAT, FQNNGV. The CDR3 here is CASTLGGREGEQFF.

The gene calls are TRBV12-3 or TRBV12-4 and TRBJ2-1; TCRdb reports TRBD2, a call that lacks DNA to check it against. This CDR3 has 16 residues. The CDR3 sequence is CASSFSGRAFYNEQFF.

This rearrangement joins TRBV12-3 or TRBV12-4 to TRBJ2-7. The CDR3 spans 14 residues. The CDR3 sequence is CASSDIGRIYEQYF.

The chain combines TRBV25-1 with TRBJ2-5. The germline gives CDR1 MGHDK, CDR2 SYGVNS. CDR3 length equals 15 residues. Here the CDR3 reads CASSEGRRVQETQYF.

This sequence joins TRBV20-1 and TRBJ2-1; TCRdb picks TRBD1, but there is no DNA to check that call. The CDR3 is made up of 16 amino acids. Germline CDR1 is DFQATT and CDR2 is SNEGSKA (reference sequence). The CDR3 protein is CSAGGGTGSSYNEQFF.

This chain links TRBV28 with TRBJ2-1; the D call from TCRdb, TRBD1, cannot be confirmed without DNA. Per germline, CDR1 MDHEN and CDR2 SYDVKM. The CDR3 consists of 14 residues. CDR3 in amino acids: CASSSGQGGRGQFF. The variable domain in full, with the rest retrieved from reference TRBV28 and TRBJ2-1, is DVKVTQSSRYLVKRTGEKVFLECVQDMDHENMFWYRQDPGLGLRLIYFSYDVKMKEKGDIPEGYSVSREKKERFSLILESASTNQTSMYLCASSSGQGGRGQFFGPGTRLTVL.

CDR3: CASSLAGSNEKLFF. V is TRBV7-2 and J is TRBJ1-4. This CDR3 is 14 amino acids long. CDR1 and CDR2 (germline): SGHTA, FQGNSA.

The CDR3 sequence: CASSLDPRGRKGNTIYF. The rearrangement uses TRBV7-8 and TRBJ1-3; TCRdb calls TRBD1, which cannot be checked without DNA. This CDR3 is built from 17 residues. Germline V gene lookup returns CDR1 SGHVS and CDR2 FQNEAQ.

This chain connects TRBV15 to TRBJ2-5; TCRdb's D call of TRBD1 is untestable without DNA. The CDR3 has 17 amino acids. Germline V gene data show CDR1 as LNHNV and CDR2 as YYDKDF (reference sequence). CDR3 residues: CATSRDLWTGTQETQYF.

The chain joins TRBV6-5 to TRBJ2-3; lacking DNA, the TRBD1 call made by TCRdb goes unchecked. The CDR3 runs 11 residues. The germline V gene has CDR1 MNHEY and CDR2 SVGAGI. The CDR3 region is CASSPGTGQYF.

The V gene is TRBV9, the J gene TRBJ2-7; TCRdb returns TRBD2, unconfirmable since there is no DNA. Germline loops: CDR1 SGDLS, CDR2 YYNGEE. CDR3 length equals 16 residues. The CDR3 region is CASSLRGDFHSYEQYF.

The chain recombines TRBV10-3 with TRBJ1-1; the TRBD1 assignment by TCRdb is unverifiable without DNA. The CDR3 covers 13 residues. Germline V CDR1 and CDR2: ENHRY, SYGVKD. The CDR3 reads CATHDRANTEAFF.

V usage is TRBV11-1 and J usage is TRBJ2-1. Germline CDR1 is SGHAT and CDR2 is FQDESV (reference sequence). The CDR3 has 15 residues. CDR3: CASSRIPNSYNEQFF.

The V call is TRBV28, the J call TRBJ2-5. The CDR3 contains 15 residues. The germline V gene encodes CDR1 MDHEN and CDR2 SYDVKM. The CDR3 loop is CASRGGRQYQETQYF.

This chain connects TRBV19 to TRBJ2-4. The CDR3 totals 12 residues. Germline CDR1 reads LNHDA; CDR2 reads SQIVND (reference sequence). This chain's CDR3 is CAARSPKNIQYF.

The V call is TRBV29-1, the J call TRBJ2-3; absent DNA, TCRdb's TRBD2 call cannot be checked. Germline V gene sequence: CDR1 SQVTM, CDR2 ANQGSEA. The CDR3 consists of 12 residues. The CDR3 loop reads CSVLAGTDTQYF.

The chain recombines TRBV5-1 with TRBJ2-7; TCRdb indicates TRBD2, and absent DNA this call remains unverified. The CDR3 length is 16 residues. Germline V gene sequence: CDR1 SGHRS, CDR2 YFSETQ. CDR3 sequence reads: CASSGGLAGGTYEQYF.

The rearrangement joins TRBV6-5 to TRBJ1-2. CDR3 length: 13 amino acids. Germline V CDR1 and CDR2: MNHEY, SVGAGI. CDR3 protein: CASMGGGIYGYTF.

V usage is TRBV11-3 and J usage is TRBJ2-7; without DNA, the TCRdb call of TRBD1 cannot be checked. The CDR3 is 17 amino acids. CDR1 and CDR2 (germline): SGHNT, YENEEA. The CDR3 sequence is CASSSGLLSSLSYEQYF.

The V and J genes are TRBV4-1 and TRBJ2-3; without DNA, the TCRdb call of TRBD1 cannot be checked. Germline assignment: CDR1 MGHRA and CDR2 YSYEKL. This CDR3 comprises 17 residues. The chain's CDR3 is CASSQDQWDREPDTQYF.

The chain carries TRBV3-1 and TRBJ2-1; there is no DNA to check the TCRdb D call of TRBD1. Germline CDR1 reads LGHDT; CDR2 reads YNNKEL (reference sequence). The CDR3 is 13 amino acids. This CDR3 reads CASRAPGVDEQFF.

The chain uses TRBV5-1 and TRBJ2-3; the TCRdb D gene call, TRBD1, has no DNA to confirm it. The CDR3 sequence is 18 residues long. Germline CDR1 and CDR2: SGHRS and YFSETQ. The CDR3 is CASSQIRRTGLSTDTQYF.

The chain links TRBV10-3 to TRBJ1-2; TCRdb proposes TRBD1, but this gene call is untestable without DNA. The germline gives CDR1 ENHRY, CDR2 SYGVKD. The CDR3 is made up of 15 amino acids. Here the CDR3 reads CAIRQRRDRLYGYTF.